These T cell receptor beta chains were read from a single sample in a study of T cell responses to AZD1222 COVID-19 vaccine. This table comes from immunoSEQ multiplex PCR, and its TCRdb copy is limited to in-frame clones, with some not included. The table lists more than 95,000 clones, approximately 85% of them singletons. The specimen comprised peripheral blood, sampled on day 0 of MenACWY control vaccination. Every receptor here comes from an adult in good health. The CDR3 runs from the conserved cysteine through the conserved F or W. Each record gives: D gene, V gene, J gene, clone size, CDR3 DNA, CDR3 protein. D genes are given only for firm matches. Where a row states a size, it is once, few, many or the class of an expanded clone; other rows omit it.

>TRBD1|TRBV7-8|TRBJ1-2|-
TGTGCCAGCAGCCCGGGACAGGGGCCCATCTATGGTTACACCTTC
CASSPGQGPIYGYTF
>-|TRBV18|TRBJ1-1|-
TGTGCCAGCTCACCACCAGGCCAATGGAGCACTGAAGCTTTCTTT
CASSPPGQWSTEAFF
>TRBD1|TRBV20-1|TRBJ1-1|-
TGCAGTGCAACGACAGGGTTGAGAACTTTCTTT
CSATTGLRTFF
>TRBD2|TRBV5-1|TRBJ2-5|-
TGCGCCAGCAGCACCGGACTAGCGGGCACCAAAGAGACCCAGTACTTC
CASSTGLAGTKETQYF
>-|TRBV30|TRBJ1-5|-
TGTGCCTGGAGTAGTGGGGGATTAAGCAATCAGCCCCAGCATTTT
CAWSSGGLSNQPQHF
>TRBD1|TRBV6-4|TRBJ1-1|-
TGTGCCAGCAGCGGGACAGGGTCGATGAACACTGAAGCTTTCTTT
CASSGTGSMNTEAFF
>-|TRBV19|TRBJ1-1|-
TGTGCCAGTAGTAGGTCCGTGAACACTGAAGCTTTCTTT
CASSRSVNTEAFF
>-|TRBV5-8|TRBJ1-1|few
TGTGCCAGCAGCTTACAGGCCGCGAACACTGAAGCTTTCTTT
CASSLQAANTEAFF
>-|TRBV18|TRBJ1-4|-
TGTGCCAGCTCACTACAGGGTCCGGATGAAAAACTGTTTTTT
CASSLQGPDEKLFF
>TRBD1|TRBV4-1|TRBJ2-1|-
TGCGCCAGCAGCCAACAACGGACAGGGACGGACAATGAGCAGTTCTTC
CASSQQRTGTDNEQFF